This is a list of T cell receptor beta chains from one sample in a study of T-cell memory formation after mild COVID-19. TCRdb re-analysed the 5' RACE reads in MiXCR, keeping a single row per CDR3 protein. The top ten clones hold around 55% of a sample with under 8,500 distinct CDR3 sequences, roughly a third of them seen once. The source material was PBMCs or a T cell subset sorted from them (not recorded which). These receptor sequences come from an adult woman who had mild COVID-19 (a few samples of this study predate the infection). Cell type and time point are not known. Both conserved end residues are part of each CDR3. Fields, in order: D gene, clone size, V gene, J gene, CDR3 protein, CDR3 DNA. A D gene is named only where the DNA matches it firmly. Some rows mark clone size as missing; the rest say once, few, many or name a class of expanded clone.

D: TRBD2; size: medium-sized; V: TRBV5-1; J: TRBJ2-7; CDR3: CASSLAGGSYEQYF; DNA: TGCGCCAGCAGCTTGGCGGGGGGGAGCTACGAGCAGTACTTC
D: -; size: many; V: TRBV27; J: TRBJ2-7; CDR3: CASRMLNSYEQYF; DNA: TGTGCCAGCAGAATGTTGAACTCCTACGAGCAGTACTTC
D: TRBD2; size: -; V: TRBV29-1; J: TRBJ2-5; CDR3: CSVRRGEETQYF; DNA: TGCAGCGTTCGGCGGGGGGAAGAGACCCAGTACTTC
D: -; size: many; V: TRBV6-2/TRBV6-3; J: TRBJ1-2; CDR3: CASSYTNHRDWNYGYTF; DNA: TGTGCCAGCAGCTATACTAACCACAGGGACTGGAACTATGGCTACACCTTC
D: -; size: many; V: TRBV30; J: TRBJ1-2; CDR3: CAWRGWGLANYGYTF; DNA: TGTGCCTGGAGGGGATGGGGTTTAGCTAACTATGGCTACACCTTC
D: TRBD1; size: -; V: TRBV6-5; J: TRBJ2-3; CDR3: CASRGQGGDTQYF; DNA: TGTGCCAGCAGGGGACAGGGGGGAGATACGCAGTATTTT
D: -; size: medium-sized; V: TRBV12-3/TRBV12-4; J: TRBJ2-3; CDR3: CASSPGLHTQYF; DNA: TGTGCCAGCAGCCCGGGACTGCACACGCAGTATTTT
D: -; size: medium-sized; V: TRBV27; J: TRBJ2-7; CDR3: CASSSKGRSSYEQYF; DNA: TGTGCCAGCAGTTCGAAGGGGCGTAGCTCCTACGAGCAGTACTTC
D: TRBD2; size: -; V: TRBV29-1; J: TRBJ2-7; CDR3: CSVTSGSYEQYF; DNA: TGCAGCGTGACTAGCGGGAGCTACGAGCAGTACTTC
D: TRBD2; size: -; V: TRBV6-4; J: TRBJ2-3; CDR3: CASSATSGGSDTQYF; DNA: TGTGCCAGCAGTGCGACTAGCGGGGGATCAGATACGCAGTATTTT